The 27 T cell receptor beta chains below come from one sample, sequenced in a study of read filtering for tumor transcriptome and immune sequencing. From about 400 ng of RNA, a library with molecular barcoded alpha/delta and beta/gamma adaptors was made. TCRdb redid the calling of the reads with MiXCR, one entry per CDR3 protein. Of about 86,000 distinct CDR3 sequences in the sample, over 9% were seen once. The specimen sequenced was a population of CD138-negative cells sorted from bone marrow. The receptors come from a donor at least 40 years old with multiple myeloma.

This clonotype was recorded at least ten times. V and J are TRBV10-2 and TRBJ2-1, with D perhaps given as TRBD1 or TRBD2 (5 bases each). Trimming pared 3 bases from V and 4 bases from J, leaving 16 bases between. The CDR3 loop spans 16 amino acids. Germline-derived CDR1 and CDR2 are WSHSY and SAAADI. CDR3 sequence reads: CASSDLGRGPYNEQFF. In DNA, the CDR3 is TGCGCCAGCAGTGATCTGGGACGGGGACCTTACAATGAGCAGTTCTTC.

This clonotype was counted ten times or more. This chain links TRBV11-2 with TRBJ2-7, with unresolved D. This CDR3 spans 16 amino acids. V gave up 3 bases and J gave up 3 bases, with 18 bases separating them. CDR1 is SGHAT and CDR2 is FQNNGV in the germline V gene. CDR3 DNA sequence: TGTGCCAGCAGCTTCTCGTTAGACCCGCGGCACTACGAGCAGTACTTC. This gives the protein CASSFSLDPRHYEQYF.

V is TRBV7-9 and J is TRBJ2-3; no definite D call. CDR3 length equals 15 residues. The V end lost 2 bases, the J end lost 4 bases, and 13 bases lay between the germline ends. Germline V CDR1 and CDR2: SEHNR, FQNEAQ (reference sequence). The CDR3 DNA sequence: TGTGCCAGCAGCTTAAGCAGGATGGCATCAGATACGCAGTATTTT. This codes for CASSLSRMASDTQYF.

This clonotype was observed many times. The rearrangement links TRBV2 to TRBJ1-5, with TRBD1 matching over 10 bases. The CDR3 spans 15 residues. Germline-derived CDR1 and CDR2 are SNHLY and FYNNEI. V trimming: 5 bases; J trimming: 6 bases; junction bases outside the gene matches: 7. This CDR3 is CASSLRQGAFQPQHF. DNA of the CDR3: TGTGCCAGCAGTCTTAGACAGGGGGCATTTCAGCCCCAGCATTTT.

This clonotype has a count of ten or more. The rearrangement uses TRBV5-1 and TRBJ2-5, with 12 bases lining up with TRBD1. With 0 bases clipped from V and 4 bases from J, the junction kept 4 bases outside the gene matches. Germline loops: CDR1 SGHRS, CDR2 YFSETQ. The CDR3 loop spans 16 amino acids. The CDR3: CASSLAGTGGIETQYF. CDR3 nucleotides: TGCGCCAGCAGCTTGGCGGGGACAGGGGGCATAGAGACCCAGTACTTC.

This clonotype was counted at least ten times. Just one base apart from a much larger clone, this may be a read error. The chain couples TRBV4-1 to TRBJ2-1; D not resolved. CDR1 MGHRA and CDR2 YSYEKL come from the germline V gene. The V end lost 0 bases, the J end lost 6 bases, and 18 bases lay between the germline ends. The length of the CDR3 is 17 residues. CDR3 nucleotides: TGCGCCAGCAGCCAAGAAGGGTCCTCGGTACTTGCCAATGAGCAGTTCTTC. As protein: CASSQEGSSVLANEQFF.

This clonotype was seen repeatedly, ten times or more. This rearrangement joins TRBV28 to TRBJ1-4, with D unresolved. The CDR3 is made up of 15 amino acids. Between the trimmed V and J ends, which lost 7 bases and 0 bases, there was a span of 12 bases. The V gene's germline CDR1 is MDHEN and CDR2 SYDVKM. CDR3 residues: CASIGIGTTNEKLFF. For the CDR3, the DNA is TGTGCCAGCATTGGTATCGGAACAACTAATGAAAAACTGTTTTTT.

This clonotype was seen repeatedly, ten times or more. The V and J genes are TRBV5-1 and TRBJ2-3; D may be TRBD1 (6 bases). This CDR3 region has 14 residues. Per germline, CDR1 SGHRS and CDR2 YFSETQ. The V end was cut by 5 bases, the J end by 2 bases, with 12 bases between. The CDR3 DNA reads TGCGCCAGCAGGACTACAGGGAACACAGATACGCAGTATTTT. Amino acid sequence: CASRTTGNTDTQYF.

There are many counts of this clonotype. The chain joins TRBV28 to TRBJ2-3; D gene uncertain. This CDR3 contains 13 residues. With 5 bases removed from V and 3 bases from J, the gap between germline ends came to 9 bases. The germline V gene has CDR1 MDHEN and CDR2 SYDVKM. CDR3 DNA sequence: TGTGCCAGCAGTCCCCATATGACAGATACGCAGTATTTT. Translated: CASSPHMTDTQYF.

This clonotype was detected many times. This chain uses TRBV7-2 with TRBJ2-6; D gene unclear. CDR1 and CDR2 from the germline V gene are SGHTA and FQGNSA. Trimming removed 5 bases at V and 2 bases at J, with 13 bases between. The length of the CDR3 is 16 residues. CDR3 DNA sequence: TGTGCCAGCAGCCTAGACGGGTCTACTGGGGCCAACGTCCTGACTTTC. Translation: CASSLDGSTGANVLTF.

In this sample, this clonotype turned up many times. This chain connects TRBV6-6 to TRBJ2-3, with D perhaps TRBD2 (5 bases). In germline, CDR1 is MNHNY, CDR2 SVGAGI (reference sequence). The CDR3 contains 15 residues. Trimming pared 2 bases from V and 1 base from J, leaving 10 bases between. The CDR3 sequence: CASSYQERGTDTQYF. The CDR3 coding sequence is TGTGCCAGCAGTTACCAGGAGAGGGGCACAGATACGCAGTATTTT.

This clonotype was seen ten or more times. The chain has TRBV28 and TRBJ2-7, with 7 bases fitting TRBD1. Germline V gives CDR1 MDHEN, CDR2 SYDVKM. This CDR3 spans 15 amino acids. Trimming took 7 bases from V and 5 from J; bases not matched to a gene: 14. CDR3 protein: CASTSSGTGVHEQYF. The CDR3 DNA reads TGTGCCAGCACCTCGAGCGGAACAGGGGTCCACGAGCAGTACTTC.

The sample holds many counts of this clonotype. V and J are TRBV19 and TRBJ2-7; D uncertain. The CDR3 sequence is 15 residues long. V was cut by 3 bases and J by 3 bases, with 15 bases left in between. Germline CDR1 reads LNHDA; CDR2 reads SQIVND (reference sequence). The CDR3 DNA reads TGTGCCAGTAGTATTATGACCTTTGGGATCTACGAGCAGTACTTC. Amino acids: CASSIMTFGIYEQYF.

This clonotype was recorded at least ten times. The chain links TRBV5-1 to TRBJ2-1; tentatively, D is TRBD1 or TRBD2 (5 bases each). Germline assignment: CDR1 SGHRS and CDR2 YFSETQ. V lost 4 bases, J lost 0 bases, and 11 bases lay in between. The CDR3 runs to 15 residues. The CDR3 DNA follows: TGCGCCAGCAGCCCCGGGACCGCCTCCTACAATGAGCAGTTCTTC. Translated: CASSPGTASYNEQFF. Supplemented by reference TRBV5-1 and TRBJ2-1, the full variable domain reads KAGVTQTPRYLIKTRGQQVTLSCSPISGHRSVSWYQQTPGQGLQFLFEYFSETQRNKGNFPGRFSGRQFSNSRSEMNVSTLELGDSALYLCASSPGTASYNEQFFGPGTRLTVL.

This clonotype appeared many times. The genes are TRBV11-2 and TRBJ2-1; 7 bases map to TRBD1. This CDR3 contains 15 residues. The V gene's germline CDR1 is SGHAT and CDR2 FQNNGV. J gave up 3 bases and V 4 bases, and 6 bases lay outside the gene matches. The CDR3 protein is CASSYDREFYNEQFF. The CDR3 bases are TGTGCCAGCAGCTACGACAGGGAGTTCTACAATGAGCAGTTCTTC.

This clonotype occurred many times. The chain carries TRBV7-8 and TRBJ1-5; D perhaps matches TRBD1 (6 bases). The CDR3 runs to 16 residues. The V end lost 6 bases, the J end lost 6 bases, and 21 bases lay between the germline ends. Germline CDR1 reads SGHVS; CDR2 reads FQNEAQ. CDR3 sequence (DNA): TGTGCCAGCAGTTACAGTAACAGGGAAGGCGGTCAGCCCCAGCATTTT. It specifies CASSYSNREGGQPQHF.

At least ten counts were recorded for this clonotype. J is TRBJ2-1 and V is TRBV2; 9 bases match TRBD2. The CDR3 sequence is 14 residues long. Germline assignment: CDR1 SNHLY and CDR2 FYNNEI. Unmatched junction bases numbered 7, after V lost 9 bases and J lost 4 bases. CDR3 loop: CARGIAGAYNEQFF. CDR3 coding DNA: TGTGCCAGGGGGATAGCGGGAGCTTACAATGAGCAGTTCTTC.

Ten or more counts support this clonotype. This chain links TRBV29-1 with TRBJ2-1; D is undetermined. This CDR3 contains 12 residues. Deletions cut 4 bases from V and 1 base from J, with 5 bases between. Germline-derived CDR1 and CDR2 are SQVTM and ANQGSEA. CDR3 sequence reads: CSVAGSYNEQFF. CDR3 nucleotides: TGCAGCGTTGCCGGATCCTACAATGAGCAGTTCTTC.

For this clonotype: One end of the junction is discordant with germline, which a read error may explain. The rearrangement uses TRBV7-9 and TRBJ2-3, with 7 bases aligning to TRBD2. CDR3 length: 18 amino acids. Germline V gene sequence: CDR1 SEHNR, CDR2 FQNEAQ (reference sequence). The CDR3: CAGSLEVAGLDKTDTQYF. CDR3 bases: TGTGCCGGCAGCTTAGAAGTGGCTGGACTAGATAAAACAGATACGCAGTATTTT.

This clonotype was observed a handful of times. This rearrangement joins TRBV28 to TRBJ2-7; D not resolved. Trimming left V 4 bases short and J 3 bases short, with 7 bases between. Per germline, CDR1 MDHEN and CDR2 SYDVKM. The CDR3 is 12 residues long. The CDR3 here is CASSSWGYEQYF. CDR3 in DNA: TGTGCCAGCAGTTCCTGGGGCTACGAGCAGTACTTC.

This clonotype was picked up many times. CDR3 in amino acids: CSVGTAKYHNSGANVLTF. In nucleotides, the CDR3 is TGCAGCGTAGGGACAGCCAAGTACCACAACTCTGGGGCCAACGTCCTGACTTTC. This chain links TRBV29-1 with TRBJ2-6, with TRBD1 matching 7 bases. Trimming at V came to 6 bases and at J to 0 bases, leaving 14 bases not matched to a gene. The CDR3 runs to 18 residues. Germline V gene data show CDR1 as SQVTM and CDR2 as ANQGSEA.

The sample holds many counts of this clonotype. The chain has TRBV20-1 and TRBJ2-1; D may correspond to TRBD1 or TRBD2 (6 bases each). The germline V gene has CDR1 DFQATT and CDR2 SNEGSKA (reference sequence). The V gene lost 6 bases and the J gene lost 7 bases, with 16 bases spanning the gap. This CDR3 spans 13 amino acids. The CDR3 DNA reads TGCAGTGCAGGAGGGCAGGGGTATAATGAGCAGTTCTTC. It yields the protein CSAGGQGYNEQFF.

This clonotype appeared many times. The chain has TRBV19 and TRBJ2-2; 8 nucleotides match TRBD1. The length of the CDR3 is 13 residues. CDR1 is LNHDA and CDR2 is SQIVND in the germline V gene (reference sequence). V shed 3 bases and J 6 bases; nucleotides not matched to a gene: 0. CDR3 coding DNA: TGTGCCAGTAGTATGACAGGGGCCGGGGAGCTGTTTTTT. This gives the protein CASSMTGAGELFF.

In its sample, this clonotype was seen many times. The V gene is TRBV20-1, the J gene TRBJ2-2; either TRBD1 or TRBD2 may fit D (6 bases each). The germline gives CDR1 DFQATT, CDR2 SNEGSKA (reference sequence). There are 14 residues in the CDR3. V lost 3 bases, J lost 6 bases, and 14 bases lay in between. In DNA form, the CDR3 reads TGCAGTGCTAGGCCCTTTAGGGGGGCCGGGGAGCTGTTTTTT. Amino acid sequence: CSARPFRGAGELFF.

This clonotype has a count of ten or more. Here the CDR3 DNA reads TGTGCCAGCAGCTTCCCAGGGGTGAGGGAGACCCAGTACTTC. This codes for CASSFPGVRETQYF. The chain couples TRBV7-9 to TRBJ2-5, with D tentatively TRBD1 (6 bases). Trimming removed 3 bases from V and 5 bases from J, with 13 bases in between. Germline CDR1 SEHNR, CDR2 FQNEAQ (reference sequence). CDR3 size: 14 residues.

This clonotype has a count of ten or more. The chain couples TRBV3-1 to TRBJ2-7; either TRBD1 or TRBD2 may supply D (5 bases each). The CDR3 is made up of 12 amino acids. The germline V gene encodes CDR1 LGHDT and CDR2 YNNKEL (reference sequence). V was pared by 8 bases and J by 6 bases, with 14 bases between. The CDR3 protein is CASGWVGGEQYF. The CDR3 DNA sequence: TGTGCCAGCGGCTGGGTTGGGGGCGAGCAGTACTTC.

Turning to this clonotype: This may stem from a read error, because a much larger clone lies one nucleotide away. V gene TRBV19 combines with J gene TRBJ1-5; D ambiguous. CDR1 and CDR2 from the germline V gene are LNHDA and SQIVND (reference sequence). The CDR3 totals 16 residues. For the CDR3, the DNA is TGTGCCAGTAGTATGGTCTCTGGGCGGGAAAATCAGCCCCGGCATTTT. This sequence encodes CASSMVSGRENQPRHF.